The 31 T cell receptor beta chains presented below share a single source sample, sequenced in a study of T-cell reconstitution after alpha-beta-depleted transplantation in children (dated by TCRdb to 2016 to 2017). The sample's treatment or condition label, decoded: allogeneic hematopoietic cell transplantation with graft depleted of TCRalphabeta T cells and CD19 B cells. Preparation of the library involved PCR. This sample was sequenced with an Illumina HiSeq 2500. TCR library preparation used molecular barcoding, with unique molecular identifiers applied to normalize quantification of the TCRbeta repertoire. In-frame beta chains were kept once TCRdb had trimmed the public reads at Q25 with fastp and called clones with MiXCR. Each record represents a unique CDR3 protein, reported with the most common genes and DNA among its rows. The sample table shows hundreds of thousands of distinct CDR3 sequences, and approximately 11% are seen once. The ten largest clonotypes hold approximately 28% of the sample.

This specimen consisted of PBMCs, obtained before TCRalphabeta/CD19-depleted stem cell transplant. These TCRs come from a child younger than two with acute myeloid leukemia, due to receive a stem cell transplant.

The chain combines TRBV20-1 with TRBJ2-3; D not certain. Germline loops: CDR1 DFQATT, CDR2 SNEGSKA (reference sequence). The CDR3 loop spans 11 amino acids. Written as DNA, the CDR3 is TGCGGAGCCCCCAGCACAGATACGCAGTATTTT. The encoded protein is CGAPSTDTQYF.

There are many counts of this clonotype. The V call is TRBV6-5, the J call TRBJ2-3; 9 bases map to TRBD2. The CDR3 contains 15 residues. The trim removed 4 bases at V and 2 bases at J, leaving 4 bases unmatched. The V gene's germline CDR1 is MNHEY and CDR2 SVGAGI. The DNA of the CDR3 is TGTGCCAGCAGTTCTCGACTAGCGGTCACAGATACGCAGTATTTT. Translated, it gives CASSSRLAVTDTQYF.

Ten or more counts support this clonotype. The CDR3 coding sequence is TGTGCCAGCAGTCCCCCCAACGGGGAGCTGTTTTTT. Translating it yields CASSPPNGELFF. The chain combines TRBV12-3 or TRBV12-4 with TRBJ2-2; D is unresolved. This CDR3 contains 12 residues. Trimming pared 5 bases from V and 7 bases from J, leaving 8 bases between.

This clonotype was seen many times. The chain combines TRBV29-1 with TRBJ1-3; TRBD1 agrees at 7 bases. Germline V lookup: CDR1 SQVTM, CDR2 ANQGSEA. The CDR3 sequence is 13 residues long. Trimming cost V 7 bases and J 0 bases; bases outside gene matches: 3. The CDR3 spells CSATGDSGNTIYF. CDR3 in DNA: TGCAGCGCTACAGGGGACTCTGGAAACACCATATATTTT. The whole variable domain, remainder taken from reference TRBV29-1 and TRBJ1-3, is SAVISQKPSRDICQRGTSLTIQCQVDSQVTMMFWYRQQPGQSLTLIATANQGSEATYESGFVIDKFPISRPNLTFSTLTVSNMSPEDSSIYLCSATGDSGNTIYFGEGSWLTVV.

This clonotype was counted only a few times. The chain is built from TRBV28 and TRBJ1-6; D unclear. V lost 6 bases and J lost 0, with 15 bases in between. Germline CDR1 and CDR2: MDHEN and SYDVKM. CDR3 length equals 17 residues. CDR3 nucleotides: TGTGCCAGCAGACGGACGGCTTCTAGCTCCTATAATTCACCCCTCCACTTT. Translated: CASRRTASSSYNSPLHF.

The sample holds many counts of this clonotype. The V and J genes are TRBV5-1 and TRBJ1-1; 11 bases agree with TRBD1. V lost 4 bases and J lost 4; bases outside the gene matches: 9. The CDR3 covers 16 residues. The germline V gene encodes CDR1 SGHRS and CDR2 YFSETQ. The chain's CDR3 is CASSLTPGTGGTEAFF. The CDR3 coding sequence is TGCGCCAGCAGCCTCACACCCGGGACAGGGGGCACTGAAGCTTTCTTT.

This clonotype was recorded many times. The chain couples TRBV5-5 to TRBJ2-1, with 16 bases fitting TRBD2. The CDR3 consists of 18 residues. The germline gives CDR1 SGHKS, CDR2 YYEKEE (reference sequence). The V and J ends lost 4 bases and 8 bases, in that order; junction bases with no gene match: 12. The CDR3 nucleotides are TGTGCCAGCAGCGCTACGGGACTAGCGGGAGGGCCTCGGTATGAGCAGTTCTTC. It is translated as CASSATGLAGGPRYEQFF.

This clonotype was seen ten or more times. The chain links TRBV12-3 or TRBV12-4 to TRBJ2-7; D is unresolved. The ends were cut back, 3 bases at V and 5 bases at J, with 17 bases in the middle. The length of the CDR3 is 15 residues. In DNA, the CDR3 is TGTGCCAGCAGTTTCAAGGGCCAGCCCCCTCACGAGCAGTACTTC. This gives the protein CASSFKGQPPHEQYF.

This clonotype showed up many times. J is TRBJ2-1 and V is TRBV5-1; 7 bases match TRBD1. V shed 5 bases and J 0 bases; nucleotides not matched to a gene: 2. Germline CDR1 SGHRS, CDR2 YFSETQ. There are 14 residues in the CDR3. The CDR3, as DNA: TGCGCCAGCAGGGGGGACAGCTCCTACAATGAGCAGTTCTTC. Its protein is CASRGDSSYNEQFF.

This clonotype was counted only a few times. The chain recombines TRBV25-1 with TRBJ2-3; weak D call: TRBD2 (5 bases). Germline CDR1 reads MGHDK; CDR2 reads SYGVNS. V lost 3 bases and J lost 2, with 18 bases in between. The CDR3 is made up of 17 amino acids. CDR3 nucleotides: TGTGCCAGCAGTGACCGAGGGAATCTCCCCCCCACAGATACGCAGTATTTT. Residues: CASSDRGNLPPTDTQYF.

This clonotype was detected ten times or more. The chain uses TRBV18 and TRBJ2-7; D unresolved. Germline V gene data show CDR1 as KGHSH and CDR2 as LQKENI. Trimming took 1 base from V and 3 from J, leaving 4 bases between them. The length of the CDR3 is 12 residues. CDR3 sequence: CASSPRHYEQYF. The DNA for the CDR3 is TGTGCCAGCTCACCACGACACTACGAGCAGTACTTC.

In this sample, this clonotype turned up many times. The J gene is TRBJ2-3, the V gene TRBV3-1; unclear D gene. CDR3 length: 14 residues. Trimming stripped 4 bases from V and 5 bases from J, with 13 bases between. Germline lookup yields CDR1 LGHDT and CDR2 YNNKEL (reference sequence). The CDR3: CASSLSATGDTQYF. The CDR3 DNA reads TGTGCCAGCAGCCTCTCGGCGACGGGAGATACGCAGTATTTT.

Ten or more counts support this clonotype. The chain employs TRBV19 and TRBJ2-4; maybe TRBD2 (5 bases). V lost 11 bases and J lost 2, with 13 bases in between. Per the germline V gene, CDR1 is LNHDA and CDR2 is SQIVND (reference sequence). The CDR3 extends over 13 amino acids. CDR3 region: CACLDYPKNIQYF. CDR3 DNA sequence: TGTGCCTGTTTAGACTACCCCAAAAACATTCAGTACTTC. Looking up the rest from reference TRBV19 and TRBJ2-4 gives the full variable domain: DGGITQSPKYLFRKEGQNVTLSCEQNLNHDAMYWYRQDPGQGLRLIYYSQIVNDFQKGDIAEGYSVSREKKESFPLTVTSAQKNPTAFYLCACLDYPKNIQYFGAGTRLSVL.

This clonotype was detected a few times. The chain recombines TRBV13 with TRBJ2-7; D might be TRBD2 (6 bases). Germline lookup yields CDR1 PRHDT and CDR2 FYEKMQ (reference sequence). V was clipped by 3 bases and J by 2 bases, with 14 bases between them. This CDR3 has 15 amino acids. CDR3 residues: CASSLTRDQPYEQYF. As DNA, the CDR3 is TGTGCCAGCAGCTTGACGCGGGACCAACCCTACGAGCAGTACTTC.

In this sample, this clonotype turned up many times. The J gene is TRBJ1-2, the V gene TRBV12-3 or TRBV12-4, with D unclear. Trimming removed 3 bases at V and 3 bases at J, with 11 bases between. This CDR3 is 14 amino acids long. CDR3 nucleotides: TGTGCCAGCAGTTTCTCTGACGGAGACTATGGCTACACCTTC. As protein: CASSFSDGDYGYTF.

This clonotype came up many times. The chain recombines TRBV5-1 with TRBJ2-1; D tentatively fits TRBD1 or TRBD2 (5 bases each). CDR3 length: 13 residues. The germline V gene encodes CDR1 SGHRS and CDR2 YFSETQ. The germline V and J ends were trimmed by 2 bases and 14 bases, with 17 bases remaining between them. The CDR3: CASSFLIGAIKFF. For the CDR3, the DNA is TGCGCCAGCAGCTTTCTGATCGGGGCCATTAAGTTCTTC.

This clonotype was picked up many times. The genes are TRBV7-3 and TRBJ2-1; TRBD2 aligns across 8 bases. This CDR3 has 14 residues. CDR1 is SGHTA, CDR2 FQGTGA, per germline. The trim removed 4 bases at V and 6 bases at J, leaving 5 bases unmatched. The CDR3 bases are TGTGCCAGCAGCTCTTTAGCGGGACCCAATGAGCAGTTCTTC. This codes for CASSSLAGPNEQFF.

The sample holds one count of this clonotype. The chain uses TRBV6-2 or TRBV6-3 and TRBJ2-1; D is uncertain. This CDR3 is built from 13 residues. Germline CDR1 and CDR2: MNHEY and SVGEGT. Trimming removed 3 bases at V and 6 bases at J, with 9 bases between. This CDR3 is CASSYARSNEQFF. CDR3 nucleotides: TGTGCCAGCAGTTATGCCAGGTCCAATGAGCAGTTCTTC.

The chain recombines TRBV4-1 with TRBJ1-2, with TRBD1 matching over 9 bases. J was trimmed by 8 bases and V by 4 bases; bases with no gene match: 11. The CDR3 runs 15 residues. The germline V gene encodes CDR1 MGHRA and CDR2 YSYEKL. CDR3 in DNA: TGCGCCAGCAGCCTTATGGACAGGGGCCCATCGGGCTACACCTTC. Translation: CASSLMDRGPSGYTF.

This rearrangement joins TRBV20-1 to TRBJ2-2, with 8 bases fitting TRBD1. J lost 4 bases, V lost 0 bases, and 19 bases had no gene match. The CDR3 has 20 residues. The germline V gene encodes CDR1 DFQATT and CDR2 SNEGSKA (reference sequence). The CDR3 DNA reads TGCAGTGCTAGAGACTATGGACAGGGCGAAGGGGTAGAGGTCACCGGGGAGCTGTTTTTT. It yields the protein CSARDYGQGEGVEVTGELFF.

This clonotype occurred many times. This sequence joins TRBV13 and TRBJ2-5; 8 bases are shared with TRBD2. CDR3 length: 14 residues. J was trimmed by 5 bases and V by 1 base; bases with no gene match: 3. The germline gives CDR1 PRHDT, CDR2 FYEKMQ (reference sequence). CDR3 sequence: CASSLAGRGETQYF. CDR3 bases: TGTGCCAGCAGCTTAGCCGGGAGGGGCGAGACCCAGTACTTC. The variable domain in full, completed from reference TRBV13 and TRBJ2-5, reads AAGVIQSPRHLIKEKRETATLKCYPIPRHDTVYWYQQGPGQDPQFLISFYEKMQSDKGSIPDRFSAQQFSDYHSELNMSSLELGDSALYFCASSLAGRGETQYFGPGTRLLVL.

Notes on this clonotype: Just one base apart from a much larger clone, this may be a read error. This chain connects TRBV7-6 to TRBJ1-3; tentative D call: TRBD1 (6 bases). The CDR3 loop spans 16 amino acids. CDR1 is SGHVS, CDR2 FNYEAQ, per germline. In DNA form, the CDR3 reads TGTACCAGCAGCTTGGGAAACAGGGCCTCTGGAAACACCATATATTTT. Its translation is CTSSLGNRASGNTIYF.

V is TRBV10-3 and J is TRBJ2-2, with D perhaps assigned TRBD1 or TRBD2 (5 bases each). V was shortened by 8 bases and J by 2 bases, with 12 bases between the two germline ends. Germline V lookup: CDR1 ENHRY, CDR2 SYGVKD. The length of the CDR3 is 14 residues. The CDR3 reads CAILRDVNTGELFF. The CDR3 DNA is TGTGCCATCTTGAGGGACGTAAACACCGGGGAGCTGTTTTTT.

This clonotype was recorded many times. The chain combines TRBV7-6 with TRBJ2-5, with 10 bases fitting TRBD2. Germline V CDR1 and CDR2: SGHVS, FNYEAQ. Trimming at V came to 8 bases and at J to 4 bases, leaving 10 bases not matched to a gene. The CDR3 is 15 residues long. The CDR3 DNA sequence: TGTGCCAGCCACTTTAGCGGGAGGAGGGGAGAGACCCAGTACTTC. Translated: CASHFSGRRGETQYF.

This clonotype occurred many times. The chain couples TRBV29-1 to TRBJ1-1; a possible D gene is TRBD1 (5 bases). Germline CDR1 reads SQVTM; CDR2 reads ANQGSEA. The V end lost 2 bases, the J end lost 4 bases, and 14 bases lay between the germline ends. There are 14 residues in the CDR3. The CDR3 DNA is TGCAGCGTTGAAAAAGGGGCGGGGGGCACTGAAGCTTTCTTT. Translated: CSVEKGAGGTEAFF. The variable domain in full, completed from reference TRBV29-1 and TRBJ1-1, reads SAVISQKPSRDICQRGTSLTIQCQVDSQVTMMFWYRQQPGQSLTLIATANQGSEATYESGFVIDKFPISRPNLTFSTLTVSNMSPEDSSIYLCSVEKGAGGTEAFFGQGTRLTVV.

The sample holds many counts of this clonotype. This chain connects TRBV24-1 to TRBJ2-2; 10 positions match TRBD2. V was pared by 5 bases and J by 3 bases, with 5 bases of the junction left unmatched. This CDR3 has 16 amino acids. Per germline, CDR1 KGHDR and CDR2 SFDVKD. CDR3 DNA sequence: TGTGCCACCAGTGCCGGACTAGCGGAGTACACCGGGGAGCTGTTTTTT. Protein sequence: CATSAGLAEYTGELFF.

This clonotype was seen many times. This rearrangement joins TRBV29-1 to TRBJ1-1; no reliable D call. The V end was cut by 6 bases, the J end by 2 bases, with 16 bases between. This CDR3 contains 14 residues. Germline V gene sequence: CDR1 SQVTM, CDR2 ANQGSEA. CDR3 amino acids: CSVTFLADNTEAFF. CDR3 nucleotides: TGCAGCGTAACCTTCCTGGCAGATAACACTGAAGCTTTCTTT.

Only a few counts were recorded for this clonotype. This sequence joins TRBV11-2 and TRBJ2-1, with 8 bases identical to TRBD2. Trimming removed 6 bases from V and 7 bases from J; junction bases left unmatched: 11. The germline V gene encodes CDR1 SGHAT and CDR2 FQNNGV. The CDR3 is made up of 15 amino acids. The CDR3 protein is CASRPGGGEGNEQFF. In DNA, the CDR3 is TGTGCCAGCAGACCCGGGGGGGGAGAGGGGAATGAGCAGTTCTTC. Filled out from reference TRBV11-2 and TRBJ2-1, the complete variable domain reads EAGVAQSPRYKIIEKRQSVAFWCNPISGHATLYWYQQILGQGPKLLIQFQNNGVVDDSQLPKDRFSAERLKGVDSTLKIQPAKLEDSAVYLCASRPGGGEGNEQFFGPGTRLTVL.

This clonotype came up many times. The chain has TRBV12-3 or TRBV12-4 and TRBJ1-1, with D possibly matching TRBD1 (5 bases). Trimming took off 7 bases at V and 5 bases at J, with 20 bases between the two ends. The CDR3 length is 15 residues. The CDR3 bases are TGTGCCAGCATTCCCGACAGAGGCAGTGGTACTGAAGCTTTCTTT. Protein product: CASIPDRGSGTEAFF.

This clonotype occurred many times. V gene TRBV6-5 combines with J gene TRBJ2-6; TRBD2 aligns across 7 bases. CDR1 and CDR2 (germline): MNHEY, SVGAGI. Trimming took 8 bases from V and 0 from J; bases not matched to a gene: 10. The CDR3 is 17 amino acids. CDR3 residues: CASVSGGADSGANVLTF. CDR3 in DNA: TGTGCCAGCGTTTCGGGGGGTGCCGACTCTGGGGCCAACGTCCTGACTTTC.

Details on this clonotype: This clone may be a read error of a much larger clone one base away. The chain has TRBV4-1 and TRBJ2-2; tentative D call: TRBD2 (5 bases). The CDR3 contains 15 residues. With 1 base removed from V and 9 bases from J, the gap between germline ends came to 15 bases. Looked up from germline, CDR1 is MGHRA and CDR2 is YSYEKL. CDR3 sequence (DNA): TGCGCCAGCAGCCAAGGACCGGGGAGAGGCAGGGAGCTGTTTTTT. Protein product: CASSQGPGRGRELFF.